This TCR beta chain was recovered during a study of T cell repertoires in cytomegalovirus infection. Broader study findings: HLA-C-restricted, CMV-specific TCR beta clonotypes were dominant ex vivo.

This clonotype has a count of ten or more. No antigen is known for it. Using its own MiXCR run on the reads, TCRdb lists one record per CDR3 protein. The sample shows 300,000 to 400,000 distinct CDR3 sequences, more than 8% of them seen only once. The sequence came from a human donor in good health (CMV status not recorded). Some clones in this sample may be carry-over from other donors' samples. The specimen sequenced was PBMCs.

The CDR3 here is CASRKQGATTNEKLFF. The CDR3 bases are TGTGCCAGCAGAAAACAGGGGGCGACAACTAATGAAAAACTGTTTTTT. The V gene is TRBV2, the J gene TRBJ1-4, with 9 bases identical to TRBD1. The CDR3 covers 16 residues. With 6 bases clipped from V and 0 bases from J, the junction kept 5 bases outside the gene matches. Germline lookup yields CDR1 SNHLY and CDR2 FYNNEI.